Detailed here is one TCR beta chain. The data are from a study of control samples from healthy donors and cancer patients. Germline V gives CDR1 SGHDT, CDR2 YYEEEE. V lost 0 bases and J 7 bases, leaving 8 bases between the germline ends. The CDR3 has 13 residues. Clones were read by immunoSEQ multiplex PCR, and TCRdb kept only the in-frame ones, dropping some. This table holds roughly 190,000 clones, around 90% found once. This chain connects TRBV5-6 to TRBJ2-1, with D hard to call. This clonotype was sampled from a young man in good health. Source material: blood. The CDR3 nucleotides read TGTGCCAGCAGCTTGGGGTCGGCAAATGAGCAGTTCTTC. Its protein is CASSLGSANEQFF.